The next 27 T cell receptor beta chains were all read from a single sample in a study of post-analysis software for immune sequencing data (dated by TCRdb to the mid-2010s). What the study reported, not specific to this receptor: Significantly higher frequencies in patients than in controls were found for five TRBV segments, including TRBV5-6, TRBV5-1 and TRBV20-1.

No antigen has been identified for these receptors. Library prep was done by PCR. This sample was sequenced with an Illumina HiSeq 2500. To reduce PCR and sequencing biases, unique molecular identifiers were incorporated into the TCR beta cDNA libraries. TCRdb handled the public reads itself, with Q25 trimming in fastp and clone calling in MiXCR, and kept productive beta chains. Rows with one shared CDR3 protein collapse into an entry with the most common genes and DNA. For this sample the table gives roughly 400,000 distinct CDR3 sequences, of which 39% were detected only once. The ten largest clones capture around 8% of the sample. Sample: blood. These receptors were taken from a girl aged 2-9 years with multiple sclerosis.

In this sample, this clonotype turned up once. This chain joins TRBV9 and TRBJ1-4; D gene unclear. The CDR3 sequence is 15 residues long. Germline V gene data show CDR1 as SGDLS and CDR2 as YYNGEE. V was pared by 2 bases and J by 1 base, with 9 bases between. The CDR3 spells CASSVNIVTNEKLFF. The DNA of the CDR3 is TGTGCCAGCAGCGTCAACATTGTAACTAATGAAAAACTGTTTTTT.

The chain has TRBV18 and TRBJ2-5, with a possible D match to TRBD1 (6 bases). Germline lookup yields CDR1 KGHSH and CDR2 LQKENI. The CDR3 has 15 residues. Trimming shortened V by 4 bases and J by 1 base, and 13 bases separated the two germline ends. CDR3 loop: CASSLTGTLQETQYF. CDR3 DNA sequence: TGTGCCAGCTCACTAACCGGGACACTCCAAGAGACCCAGTACTTC.

CDR3 sequence (DNA): TGTGCCAGCAGCGGGAGGAAGATCAGGGTTGATTTTATCACTGAAGCTTTCTTT. Translation gives CASSGRKIRVDFITEAFF. J is TRBJ1-1 and V is TRBV7-9; a weak D match, TRBD1 (5 bases). V lost 5 bases and J 4 bases, leaving 26 bases between the germline ends. The CDR3 is 18 amino acids. Germline values: CDR1 SEHNR, CDR2 FQNEAQ (reference sequence). The variable domain in full, with the rest retrieved from reference TRBV7-9 and TRBJ1-1, is DTGVSQNPRHKITKRGQNVTFRCDPISEHNRLYWYRQTLGQGPEFLTYFQNEAQLEKSRLLSDRFSAERPKGSFSTLEIQRTEQGDSAMYLCASSGRKIRVDFITEAFFGQGTRLTVV.

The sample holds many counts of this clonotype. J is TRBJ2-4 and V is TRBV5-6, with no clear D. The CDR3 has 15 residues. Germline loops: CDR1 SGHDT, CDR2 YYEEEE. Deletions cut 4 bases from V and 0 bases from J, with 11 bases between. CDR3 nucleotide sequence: TGTGCCAGCAGCCAACCCAGTTTAGCCAAAAACATTCAGTACTTC. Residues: CASSQPSLAKNIQYF.

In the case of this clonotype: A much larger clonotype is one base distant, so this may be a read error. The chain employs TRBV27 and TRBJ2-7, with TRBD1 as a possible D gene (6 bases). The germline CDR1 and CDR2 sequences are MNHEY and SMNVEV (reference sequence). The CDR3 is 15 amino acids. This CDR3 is CASSLSAGVGYGQYF. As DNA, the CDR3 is TGTGCCAGCAGTTTATCAGCAGGGGTGGGGTACGGGCAGTACTTC.

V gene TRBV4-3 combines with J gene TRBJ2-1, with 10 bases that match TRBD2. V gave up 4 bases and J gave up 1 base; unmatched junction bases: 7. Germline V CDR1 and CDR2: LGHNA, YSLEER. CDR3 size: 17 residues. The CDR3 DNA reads TGCGCCAGCAGCCCCCTTTGGACTAGCGGATCCTACAATGAGCAGTTCTTC. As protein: CASSPLWTSGSYNEQFF.

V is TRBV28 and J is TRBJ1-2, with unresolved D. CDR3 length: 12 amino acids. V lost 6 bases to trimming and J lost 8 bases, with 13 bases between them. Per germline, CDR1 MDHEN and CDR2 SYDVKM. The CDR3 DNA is TGTGCCAGCAGCCTACTATCTGGGGGCTACACCTTC. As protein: CASSLLSGGYTF.

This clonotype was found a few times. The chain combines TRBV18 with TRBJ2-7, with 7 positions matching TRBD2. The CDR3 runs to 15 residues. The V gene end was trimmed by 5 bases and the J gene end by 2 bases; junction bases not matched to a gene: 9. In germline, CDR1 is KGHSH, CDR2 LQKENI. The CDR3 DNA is TGTGCCAGCTCAGCACTTGGGGGGGAAGCCTACGAGCAGTACTTC. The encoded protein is CASSALGGEAYEQYF.

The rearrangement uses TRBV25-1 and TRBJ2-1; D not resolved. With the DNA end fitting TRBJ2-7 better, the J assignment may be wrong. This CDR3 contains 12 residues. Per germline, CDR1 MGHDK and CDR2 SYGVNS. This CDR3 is CASKLSGYEQYF. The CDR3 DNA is TGTGCCAGCAAACTATCGGGCTACGAGCAGTACTTC.

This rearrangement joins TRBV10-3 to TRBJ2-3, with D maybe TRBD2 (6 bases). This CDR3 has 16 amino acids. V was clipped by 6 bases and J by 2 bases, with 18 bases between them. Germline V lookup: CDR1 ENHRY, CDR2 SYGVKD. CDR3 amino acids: CAIRGEWREFTDTQYF. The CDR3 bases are TGTGCCATCAGGGGGGAGTGGAGGGAATTCACAGATACGCAGTATTTT.

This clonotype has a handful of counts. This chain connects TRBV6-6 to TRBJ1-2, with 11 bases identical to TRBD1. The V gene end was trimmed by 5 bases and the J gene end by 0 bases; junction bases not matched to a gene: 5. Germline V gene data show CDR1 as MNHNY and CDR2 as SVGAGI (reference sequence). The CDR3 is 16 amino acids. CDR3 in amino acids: CASSPGTGGTNYGYTF. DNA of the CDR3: TGTGCCAGCAGTCCCGGGACAGGGGGTACTAACTATGGCTACACCTTC.

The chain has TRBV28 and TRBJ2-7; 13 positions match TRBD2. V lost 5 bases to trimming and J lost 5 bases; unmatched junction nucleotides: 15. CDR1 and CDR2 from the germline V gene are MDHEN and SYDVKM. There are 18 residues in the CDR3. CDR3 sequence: CASSASNHRLAGGHEQYF. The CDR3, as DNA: TGTGCCAGCAGTGCGTCCAATCATCGACTAGCGGGAGGCCACGAGCAGTACTTC.

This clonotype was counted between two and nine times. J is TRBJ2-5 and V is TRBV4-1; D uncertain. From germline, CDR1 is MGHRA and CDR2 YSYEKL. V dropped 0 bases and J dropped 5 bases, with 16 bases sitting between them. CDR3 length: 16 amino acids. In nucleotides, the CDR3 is TGCGCCAGCAGCCAAGATCAAGGTCGAGTGGGGGAGACCCAGTACTTC. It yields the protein CASSQDQGRVGETQYF.

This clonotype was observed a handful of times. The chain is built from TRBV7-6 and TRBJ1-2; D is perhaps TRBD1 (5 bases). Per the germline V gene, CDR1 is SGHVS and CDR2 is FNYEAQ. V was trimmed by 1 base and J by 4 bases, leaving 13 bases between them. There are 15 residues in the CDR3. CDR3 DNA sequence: TGTGCCAGCAGCTTAGGGGACCAGGGTAGCTATGGCTACACCTTC. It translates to CASSLGDQGSYGYTF. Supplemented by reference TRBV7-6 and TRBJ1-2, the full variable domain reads GAGVSQSPRYKVTKRGQDVALRCDPISGHVSLYWYRQALGQGPEFLTYFNYEAQQDKSGLPNDRFSAERPEGSISTLTIQRTEQRDSAMYRCASSLGDQGSYGYTFGSGTRLTVV.

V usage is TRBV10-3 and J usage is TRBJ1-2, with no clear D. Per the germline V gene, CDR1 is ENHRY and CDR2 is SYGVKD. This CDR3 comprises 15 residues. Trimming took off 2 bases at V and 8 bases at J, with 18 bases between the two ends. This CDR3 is CAISENLGPPGGYTF. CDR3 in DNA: TGTGCCATCAGTGAGAATCTCGGACCTCCGGGGGGCTACACCTTC.

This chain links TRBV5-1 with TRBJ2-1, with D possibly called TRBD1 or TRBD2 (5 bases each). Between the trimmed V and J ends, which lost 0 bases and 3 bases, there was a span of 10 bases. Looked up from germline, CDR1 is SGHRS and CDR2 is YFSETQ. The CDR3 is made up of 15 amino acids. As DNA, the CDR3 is TGCGCCAGCAGCTTGGTGGGGGATTTCTACAATGAGCAGTTCTTC. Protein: CASSLVGDFYNEQFF.

This CDR3 is CAISWEGARDTQYF. CDR3 nucleotides: TGTGCCATCAGTTGGGAAGGGGCGCGGGATACGCAGTATTTT. The chain is built from TRBV10-3 and TRBJ2-3; possible D gene TRBD1, 5 bases. CDR3 length: 14 amino acids. V was trimmed by 5 bases and J by 6 bases, leaving 15 bases between them. Per germline, CDR1 ENHRY and CDR2 SYGVKD.

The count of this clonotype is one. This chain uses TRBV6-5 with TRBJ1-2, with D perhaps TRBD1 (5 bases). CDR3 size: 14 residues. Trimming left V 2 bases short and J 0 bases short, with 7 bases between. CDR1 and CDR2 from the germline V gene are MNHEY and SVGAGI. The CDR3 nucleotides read TGTGCCAGCAGTTACGGGGGACCTAACTATGGCTACACCTTC. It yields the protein CASSYGGPNYGYTF.

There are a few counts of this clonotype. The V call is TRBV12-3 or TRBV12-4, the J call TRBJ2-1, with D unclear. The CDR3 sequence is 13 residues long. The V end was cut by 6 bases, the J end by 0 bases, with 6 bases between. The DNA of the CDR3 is TGTGCCAGCAGGGGGATCTCCTACAATGAGCAGTTCTTC. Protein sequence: CASRGISYNEQFF.

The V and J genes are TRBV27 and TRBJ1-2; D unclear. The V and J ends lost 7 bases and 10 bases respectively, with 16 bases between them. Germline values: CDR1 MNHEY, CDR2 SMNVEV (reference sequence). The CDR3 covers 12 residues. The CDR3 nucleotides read TGTGCCAGCATGACGGGCGAGTCCGTCTACACCTTC. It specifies CASMTGESVYTF.

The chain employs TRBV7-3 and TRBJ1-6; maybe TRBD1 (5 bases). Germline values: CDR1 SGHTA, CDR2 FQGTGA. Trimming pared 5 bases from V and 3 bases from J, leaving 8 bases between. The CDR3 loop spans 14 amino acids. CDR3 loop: CASSGTDYNSPLHF. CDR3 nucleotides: TGTGCCAGCAGCGGGACGGACTATAATTCACCCCTCCACTTT.

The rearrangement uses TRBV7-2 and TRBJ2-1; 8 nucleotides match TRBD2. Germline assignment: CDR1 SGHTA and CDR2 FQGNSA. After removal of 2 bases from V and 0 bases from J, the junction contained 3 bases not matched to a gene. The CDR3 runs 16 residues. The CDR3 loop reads CASSLPSGSSYNEQFF. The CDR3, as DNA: TGTGCCAGCAGCTTACCGAGCGGGAGCTCCTACAATGAGCAGTTCTTC.

The CDR3 protein is CSVEAGGVNTGELFF. As DNA, the CDR3 is TGCAGCGTTGAGGCAGGGGGAGTAAACACCGGGGAGCTGTTTTTT. This chain uses TRBV29-1 with TRBJ2-2, with 7 bases lining up with TRBD1. CDR3 length: 15 amino acids. V shed 3 bases, J shed 2 bases, and the junction held 6 bases outside the gene matches. Germline V gene sequence: CDR1 SQVTM, CDR2 ANQGSEA.

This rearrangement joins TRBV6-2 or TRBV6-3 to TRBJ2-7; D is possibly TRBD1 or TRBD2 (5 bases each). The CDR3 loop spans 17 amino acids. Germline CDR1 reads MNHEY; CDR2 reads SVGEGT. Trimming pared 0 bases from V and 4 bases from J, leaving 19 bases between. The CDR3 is CASSYSVRERYPYEQYF. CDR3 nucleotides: TGTGCCAGCAGTTACTCTGTCAGGGAGAGGTATCCTTACGAGCAGTACTTC.

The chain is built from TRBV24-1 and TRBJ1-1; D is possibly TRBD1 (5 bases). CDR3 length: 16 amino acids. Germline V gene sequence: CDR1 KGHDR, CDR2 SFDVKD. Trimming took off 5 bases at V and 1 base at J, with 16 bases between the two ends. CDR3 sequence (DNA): TGTGCCACCAGTGGGTCAATCGGGACGGCGAACACTGAAGCTTTCTTT. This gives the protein CATSGSIGTANTEAFF.

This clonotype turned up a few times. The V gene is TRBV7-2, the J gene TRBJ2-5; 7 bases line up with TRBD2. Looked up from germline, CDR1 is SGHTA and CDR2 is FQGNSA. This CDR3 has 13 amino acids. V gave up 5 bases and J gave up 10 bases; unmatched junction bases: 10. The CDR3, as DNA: TGTGCCAGCAGCAATCGGGAGGCGGGGATCCAGTACTTC. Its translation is CASSNREAGIQYF.

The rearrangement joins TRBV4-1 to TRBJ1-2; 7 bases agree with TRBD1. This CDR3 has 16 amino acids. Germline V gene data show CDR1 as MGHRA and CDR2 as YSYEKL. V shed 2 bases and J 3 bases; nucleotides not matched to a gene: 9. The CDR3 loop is CASSQRDRVLDYGYTF. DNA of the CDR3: TGCGCCAGCAGCCAACGCGACAGGGTTTTGGACTATGGCTACACCTTC.